This T cell receptor (beta chain) derives from a study of technical replicates of blood from a few donors. Trimming removed 4 bases at V and 9 bases at J, with 8 bases between. The CDR3 runs 10 residues. CDR1 is SGDLS, CDR2 YYNGEE, per germline. Assay: immunoSEQ multiplex PCR; the TCRdb copy retains only in-frame clones and omits some. The sample lists about 80,000 clones; roughly nine tenths were seen once. This sequence was found in a human donor in good health. The chain links TRBV9 to TRBJ2-7; D is uncertain. Sequenced input: T cells isolated from PBMCs. The CDR3 is CASSPHGQYF. The CDR3 coding sequence is TGTGCCAGCAGCCCCCACGGGCAGTACTTC.